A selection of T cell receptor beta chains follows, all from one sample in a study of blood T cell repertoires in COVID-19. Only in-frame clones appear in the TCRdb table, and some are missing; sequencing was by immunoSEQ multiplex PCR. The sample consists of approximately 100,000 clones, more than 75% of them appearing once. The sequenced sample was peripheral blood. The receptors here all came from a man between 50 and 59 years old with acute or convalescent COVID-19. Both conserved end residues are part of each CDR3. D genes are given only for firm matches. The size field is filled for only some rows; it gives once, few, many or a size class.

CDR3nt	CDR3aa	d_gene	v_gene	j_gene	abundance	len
TGTGCCAGCAGCCAAGAACCAGGGTTCTCACCCCTCCACTTT	CASSQEPGFSPLHF	NA	TRBV3-1/TRBV3-2	TRBJ1-6	NA	14
TGTGCCAGCAGTTTGGGGCCTTGGAGCCGAAGCTCCTACGAGCAGTACTTC	CASSLGPWSRSSYEQYF	NA	TRBV27	TRBJ2-7	NA	17
TGCGCCAGCAGTGACCCTAGCGGGAGGAACACCGGGGAGCTGTTTTTT	CASSDPSGRNTGELFF	TRBD2	TRBV10-1	TRBJ2-2	NA	16
TGTGCCAGCAGGTTACTAGGAGAGGAGCTGAGGGCCGGGGAGCTGTTTTTT	CASRLLGEELRAGELFF	NA	TRBV7-2	TRBJ2-2	once	17
TGTGCCAGCAGCTTTGGGCACGTCGAGACCCAGTACTTC	CASSFGHVETQYF	NA	TRBV11-1	TRBJ2-5	NA	13
TGCGCCAGCAGCCAAGGAGGGTTTGGGGGCAATCAGCCCCAGCATTTT	CASSQGGFGGNQPQHF	NA	TRBV4-1	TRBJ1-5	NA	16
TGTGCCAGCAGCTTATATTCTGAGCAGTTCTTC	CASSLYSEQFF	NA	TRBV7-9	TRBJ2-1	NA	11
TGTGCCAGCAGCTCCGCGAACAGGGGGCAGGAACTGTTTTTT	CASSSANRGQELFF	TRBD1	TRBV5-4	TRBJ1-4	NA	14
TGTGCCAGCAGTTCGGGACGGAGGGACGAAAAACTGTTTTTT	CASSSGRRDEKLFF	NA	TRBV27	TRBJ1-4	NA	14
TGCGCCAGCAGCTTGGTGCCAGGCTATAATTCACCCCTCCACTTT	CASSLVPGYNSPLHF	NA	TRBV5-1	TRBJ1-6	NA	15